What follows are 6 T cell receptor beta chains derived from one specimen sequenced in a study of OX40 agonist ivuxolimab in advanced cancers. The library was built by means of the immunoSEQ multiplex PCR assay. TCRdb re-hosts the immuneACCESS table, in-frame sequences only. Its copies lack some clones; in the studies checked, an unresolved V gene accounts for under half of them, and the cause for the rest is not known. The sample table shows more than 40,000 clones, and around 89% are seen once. About 12% of the sample is held by the ten biggest clonotypes. The sequences come from CD4+ or CD8+ T cells sorted from blood, collected in a trial of the OX40 agonist ivuxolimab. The receptors shown here come from an adult with an advanced solid tumor such as melanoma, head and neck, liver or kidney cancer.

This chain joins TRBV5-4 and TRBJ1-5; D ambiguous. Germline CDR1 SGHNT, CDR2 YYREEE (reference sequence). Deletions cut 4 bases from V and 1 base from J, with 12 bases between. The CDR3 is made up of 15 amino acids. The CDR3 loop reads CASSPNPGSNQPQHF. The DNA of the CDR3 is TGTGCCAGCAGCCCTAATCCGGGGAGCAATCAGCCCCAGCATTTT.

This sequence joins TRBV6-1 and TRBJ1-5, with D perhaps TRBD1 (5 bases). Germline V gene data show CDR1 as MNHNS and CDR2 as SASEGT. V was shortened by 0 bases and J by 9 bases, with 12 bases between the two germline ends. The CDR3 is 14 residues long. This CDR3 reads CASSEARGGWPQHF. For the CDR3, the DNA is TGTGCCAGCAGTGAAGCGAGGGGAGGCTGGCCCCAGCATTTT.

V is TRBV5-6 and J is TRBJ1-1, with D possibly matching TRBD1 (5 bases). Germline V gene sequence: CDR1 SGHDT, CDR2 YYEEEE. CDR3 length: 13 residues. V was cut by 4 bases and J by 1 base, with 8 bases left in between. The CDR3 DNA sequence: TGTGCCAGCAGCCGACAGCCGAACACTGAAGCTTTCTTT. It codes for CASSRQPNTEAFF.

The chain joins TRBV6-6 to TRBJ2-1, with D possibly being TRBD2 (6 bases). V was pared by 0 bases and J by 1 base, with 10 bases between. CDR1 is MNHNY, CDR2 SVGAGI, per germline (reference sequence). This CDR3 region has 16 residues. The CDR3 bases are TGTGCCAGCAGTTACTCGATGGGGGGTTCCTACAATGAGCAGTTCTTC. Its translation is CASSYSMGGSYNEQFF.

The V and J genes are TRBV27 and TRBJ1-4, with D tentatively TRBD1 (6 bases). Trimming stripped 8 bases from V and 8 bases from J, with 18 bases between. Germline-derived CDR1 and CDR2 are MNHEY and SMNVEV (reference sequence). The CDR3 consists of 14 residues. The CDR3 here is CASGLGGHGEKLFF. The CDR3 DNA sequence: TGTGCCAGCGGACTTGGGGGACACGGGGAAAAACTGTTTTTT. Supplemented by reference TRBV27 and TRBJ1-4, the full variable domain reads EAQVTQNPRYLITVTGKKLTVTCSQNMNHEYMSWYRQDPGLGLRQIYYSMNVEVTDKGDVPEGYKVSRKEKRNFPLILESPSPNQTSLYFCASGLGGHGEKLFFGSGTQLSVL.

The chain has TRBV29-1 and TRBJ2-1; 9 positions match TRBD1. Germline-derived CDR1 and CDR2 are SQVTM and ANQGSEA. The CDR3 loop spans 16 amino acids. V shed 1 base and J 2 bases; nucleotides not matched to a gene: 6. CDR3 in DNA: TGCAGCGTTGAAGTCGGACAGGGGATCGCCTACAATGAGCAGTTCTTC. It codes for CSVEVGQGIAYNEQFF.